These 23 T cell receptor beta chains came from one sample sequenced in a study of vaccination effects on CD4 cells after COVID-19. TCRdb's table, derived via immunoSEQ multiplex PCR, lists solely in-frame clones and lacks some. The sample yields more than 40,000 clones, roughly 76% seen once. No antigen is known for these receptors. With the ViraFEST assay, the study expanded antigen-specific CD4+ T cells using viral peptide pools, then sequenced them. Upon completion of around ten days in culture, CD4+ T cells were isolated. In the vaccine recipients, nucleocapsid antibodies were negative and there was no prior SARS-CoV-2 infection. The input for sequencing was CD4+ T cells from PBMCs cultured with HCoV-OC43 spike peptides, taken before COVID-19 vaccination. Regarding subset: HCoV-OC43 spike overlapping peptide pool stimulation. The receptors here all came from a human donor who received a COVID-19 vaccine.

The CDR3 DNA sequence: TGTGCCAGCTCGCCTCAAGGCACCAGGATAGAGCAGTACTTC. Protein sequence: CASSPQGTRIEQYF. This chain connects TRBV18 to TRBJ2-7; D gene unclear. Germline lookup yields CDR1 KGHSH and CDR2 LQKENI. V was clipped by 6 bases and J by 7 bases, with 19 bases between them. This CDR3 is built from 14 residues.

CDR3 sequence (DNA): TGTGCCAGAACCCTGTCCCAGATCACACAGGGAGTGGAGGCACCCCTCCACTTT. This encodes CARTLSQITQGVEAPLHF. The chain joins TRBV7-5 to TRBJ1-6; the D segment call TRBD1 is taken from the table without a DNA check. TRBV7-5 is marked as a pseudogene. The CDR3 length is 18 residues.

This clone was counted between two and nine times. The V gene is TRBV3-1 (or the pseudogene TRBV3-2), the J gene TRBJ2-2, with D uncertain. Germline CDR1 is LGHDT and CDR2 is YNNKEL (reference sequence). V gave up 0 bases and J gave up 4 bases, with 9 bases separating them. The CDR3 has 15 amino acids. The CDR3 DNA is TGTGCCAGCAGCCAAGAGCACGGGTCCACCGGGGAGCTGTTTTTT. The encoded protein is CASSQEHGSTGELFF.

The chain links TRBV10-2 to TRBJ2-3; D is possibly TRBD1 (6 bases). The ends were cut back, 7 bases at V and 4 bases at J, with 18 bases in the middle. From germline, CDR1 is WSHSY and CDR2 SAAADI. The CDR3 length is 15 residues. CDR3 bases: TGCGCCAGCAACGCTAAGGGGGTAGTGGCAGATACGCAGTATTTT. Amino acids: CASNAKGVVADTQYF.

The V and J genes are TRBV5-1 and TRBJ2-5; unclear D gene. CDR1 SGHRS and CDR2 YFSETQ come from the germline V gene. The CDR3 runs 14 residues. Trimming removed 3 bases from V and 5 bases from J, with 14 bases in between. As DNA, the CDR3 is TGCGCCAGCAGCTCGGTAGCTACCTGGGAGACCCAGTACTTC. This gives the protein CASSSVATWETQYF.

Here the CDR3 DNA reads TGCGCCAGCAGCTTGGTTACCGGCAGGGTGAACACTGAAGCTTTCTTT. Its protein product is CASSLVTGRVNTEAFF. V and J are TRBV5-1 and TRBJ1-1, with D perhaps TRBD1 (5 bases). Germline assignment: CDR1 SGHRS and CDR2 YFSETQ. Trimming pared 0 bases from V and 0 bases from J, leaving 12 bases between. The CDR3 loop spans 16 amino acids.

This clone has more than one count but fewer than ten. The V call is TRBV30, the J call TRBJ1-1, with 7 bases lining up with TRBD1. This CDR3 region has 14 residues. Per the germline V gene, CDR1 is GTSNPN and CDR2 is SVGIG (reference sequence). V shed 5 bases and J 4 bases; nucleotides not matched to a gene: 10. The DNA for the CDR3 is TGTGCCTGGGGACCCCCAGGGGGTATCACTGAAGCTTTCTTT. This gives the protein CAWGPPGGITEAFF.

The genes are TRBV2 and TRBJ2-1, with 10 bases lining up with TRBD2. Trimming removed 5 bases from V and 4 bases from J; junction bases left unmatched: 5. The CDR3 is made up of 15 amino acids. CDR1 is SNHLY and CDR2 is FYNNEI in the germline V gene. The DNA for the CDR3 is TGTGCCAGCAGTCAAAAGCGGGAGGGATACAATGAGCAGTTCTTC. Its protein product is CASSQKREGYNEQFF.

The V call is TRBV5-1, the J call TRBJ2-3, with D unclear. The CDR3 covers 13 residues. From germline, CDR1 is SGHRS and CDR2 YFSETQ. With 4 bases removed from V and 1 base from J, the gap between germline ends came to 7 bases. This CDR3 is CASSPTGTDTQYF. The CDR3 DNA is TGCGCCAGCAGCCCCACGGGCACAGATACGCAGTATTTT. The full variable domain, with the rest looked up from reference TRBV5-1 and TRBJ2-3, is KAGVTQTPRYLIKTRGQQVTLSCSPISGHRSVSWYQQTPGQGLQFLFEYFSETQRNKGNFPGRFSGRQFSNSRSEMNVSTLELGDSALYLCASSPTGTDTQYFGPGTRLTVL.

This chain uses TRBV7-2 with TRBJ2-5; possible D gene TRBD2, 6 bases. Trimming left V 1 base short and J 2 bases short, with 8 bases between. Per the germline V gene, CDR1 is SGHTA and CDR2 is FQGNSA. The CDR3 has 14 amino acids. CDR3 DNA sequence: TGTGCCAGCAGCTTAGGGGGGACTCAAGAGACCCAGTACTTC. Translating gives CASSLGGTQETQYF.

The chain combines TRBV19 with TRBJ1-1; D call uncertain. The V end lost 8 bases, the J end lost 6 bases, and 19 bases lay between the germline ends. The CDR3 loop spans 14 amino acids. CDR1 and CDR2 from the germline V gene are LNHDA and SQIVND (reference sequence). In nucleotides, the CDR3 is TGTGCCAGTGCACCCCCTTTTCGCCGCGCTGAAGCTTTCTTT. Residues: CASAPPFRRAEAFF.

The chain carries TRBV29-1 and TRBJ1-1, with a weak D call TRBD1 (6 bases). The CDR3 is 13 amino acids. CDR1 is SQVTM, CDR2 ANQGSEA, per germline. With 1 base removed from V and 4 bases from J, the gap between germline ends came to 10 bases. This CDR3 reads CSVEGQEGTEAFF. The CDR3, as DNA: TGCAGCGTTGAAGGACAGGAGGGCACTGAAGCTTTCTTT. The variable domain in full, with the rest retrieved from reference TRBV29-1 and TRBJ1-1, is SAVISQKPSRDICQRGTSLTIQCQVDSQVTMMFWYRQQPGQSLTLIATANQGSEATYESGFVIDKFPISRPNLTFSTLTVSNMSPEDSSIYLCSVEGQEGTEAFFGQGTRLTVV.

This clone has just one count. The chain links TRBV30 to TRBJ2-1; 9 nucleotides agree with TRBD2. The germline CDR1 and CDR2 sequences are GTSNPN and SVGIG (reference sequence). The CDR3 has 14 residues. The junction had 9 bases not matched to a gene; V was cut back by 5 bases and J by 7 bases. The CDR3 nucleotides are TGTGCCTGGTCTGGGGGCGGGAGGGGAAATGAGCAGTTCTTC. It yields the protein CAWSGGGRGNEQFF. Variable domain in full (rest from reference TRBV30 and TRBJ2-1): SQTIHQWPATLVQPVGSPLSLECTVEGTSNPNLYWYRQAAGRGLQLLFYSVGIGQISSEVPQNLSASRPQDRQFILSSKKLLLSDSGFYLCAWSGGGRGNEQFFGPGTRLTVL.

This rearrangement joins TRBV4-2 to TRBJ2-7; TRBD2 aligns across 7 bases. The V gene's germline CDR1 is LGHNA and CDR2 YNFKEQ. V dropped 4 bases and J dropped 2; count of bases not matched to a gene: 17. CDR3 length: 18 residues. Here the CDR3 reads CASSLRAPSGGTTYEQYF. The DNA for the CDR3 is TGTGCCAGCAGCCTAAGAGCCCCCTCCGGGGGGACTACCTACGAGCAGTACTTC.

This chain uses TRBV19 with TRBJ1-2; no reliable D call. CDR1 is LNHDA, CDR2 SQIVND, per germline (reference sequence). The length of the CDR3 is 13 residues. Trimming took 3 bases from V and 0 from J, leaving 5 bases between them. The CDR3 bases are TGTGCCAGTAGTATGGTGGCTAACTATGGCTACACCTTC. It is translated as CASSMVANYGYTF.

This chain joins TRBV5-8 and TRBJ2-1; possibly TRBD2 for D (5 bases). The length of the CDR3 is 16 residues. From germline, CDR1 is SGHTS and CDR2 YDEGEE. V dropped 1 base and J dropped 4 bases, with 15 bases sitting between them. The chain's CDR3 is CASSLRGSGIYNEQFF. The CDR3 bases are TGTGCCAGCAGCTTGAGAGGGAGTGGGATTTACAATGAGCAGTTCTTC.

The genes are TRBV11-2 and TRBJ1-2, with D possibly matching TRBD1 (6 bases). This CDR3 has 14 amino acids. CDR1 SGHAT and CDR2 FQNNGV come from the germline V gene. Trimming pared 5 bases from V and 4 bases from J, leaving 14 bases between. DNA for the CDR3: TGTGCCAGCAGCCGTGGGGGGGGCAGCTATGGCTACACCTTC. The encoded protein is CASSRGGGSYGYTF.

This clone was seen just once. V is TRBV9 and J is TRBJ2-3; no firm D call. Germline V gene sequence: CDR1 SGDLS, CDR2 YYNGEE. The CDR3 runs to 13 residues. V lost 4 bases and J lost 6, with 12 bases in between. As DNA, the CDR3 is TGTGCCAGCAGCCCCAGGCAAGGGGATACGCAGTATTTT. This gives the protein CASSPRQGDTQYF. Variable domain in full (rest from reference TRBV9 and TRBJ2-3): DSGVTQTPKHLITATGQRVTLRCSPRSGDLSVYWYQQSLDQGLQFLIQYYNGEERAKGNILERFSAQQFPDLHSELNLSSLELGDSALYFCASSPRQGDTQYFGPGTRLTVL.

This chain links TRBV3-1 (or the pseudogene TRBV3-2) with TRBJ2-1; 9 positions agree with TRBD2. Germline lookup yields CDR1 LGHDT and CDR2 YNNKEL (reference sequence). V trimming: 7 bases; J trimming: 4 bases; junction bases outside the gene matches: 17. The CDR3 runs 18 residues. CDR3 DNA sequence: TGTGCCAGCACCTCACTCACACCCGGGACTAGCAGGTACAATGAGCAGTTCTTC. Translated, it gives CASTSLTPGTSRYNEQFF.

The CDR3 region is CASTLQGQGRLPLHF. CDR3 sequence (DNA): TGTGCCAGCACCTTGCAGGGGCAGGGAAGGTTACCCCTCCACTTT. This chain links TRBV28 with TRBJ1-6, with TRBD1 as a possible D gene (6 bases). Between the trimmed V and J ends, which lost 7 bases and 12 bases, there was a span of 22 bases. Germline V lookup: CDR1 MDHEN, CDR2 SYDVKM. CDR3 length: 15 amino acids.

The chain uses TRBV3-1 (or the pseudogene TRBV3-2) and TRBJ2-1, with D perhaps assigned TRBD1 or TRBD2 (5 bases each). Germline V lookup: CDR1 LGHDT, CDR2 YNNKEL (reference sequence). V lost 0 bases and J 8 bases, leaving 17 bases between the germline ends. This CDR3 spans 16 amino acids. CDR3: CASSQDPGTPSDEQFF. The DNA of the CDR3 is TGTGCCAGCAGCCAAGACCCCGGGACCCCCTCTGATGAGCAGTTCTTC.

This chain connects TRBV18 to TRBJ1-5; a weak D match, TRBD1 (5 bases). Trimming cost V 3 bases and J 5 bases, with 11 bases left between them. Germline CDR1 and CDR2: KGHSH and LQKENI. This CDR3 is 14 amino acids long. The CDR3 coding sequence is TGTGCCAGCTCACCGTTGTGGGGCGATCAGCCCCAGCATTTT. Translated, it gives CASSPLWGDQPQHF.

The chain uses TRBV5-6 and TRBJ2-2; D ambiguous. V was cut by 0 bases and J by 7 bases, with 4 bases left in between. The germline gives CDR1 SGHDT, CDR2 YYEEEE. The CDR3 totals 12 residues. DNA of the CDR3: TGTGCCAGCAGCTTGGTAGGCGGGGAGCTGTTTTTT. As protein: CASSLVGGELFF.